This T cell receptor (beta chain) is from a study of cytomegalovirus exposure and HLA in healthy donors. Whole-study findings and limits: Researchers counted 150 to 200 TCR beta chains as cytomegalovirus-associated. In a later analysis, HLA-C alleles had the fewest associated TCRs, DRB1 alleles the most.

V lost 2 bases, J lost 0 bases, and 7 bases stayed unmatched. The germline CDR1 and CDR2 sequences are SGHRS and YFSETQ. This CDR3 has 16 residues. This PCR relied on a set of 60 Vbeta primers and 13 Jbeta primers. Only in-frame clones appear in the TCRdb table, and some are missing; sequencing was by immunoSEQ multiplex PCR. Found here are 150,000 to 200,000 clones, around 70% of them singletons; the top ten hold approximately 4.6%. Comments on this clone: Its specificity is unknown.

The chain uses TRBV5-1 and TRBJ1-1; TRBD1 matches 7 bases. The sequence was obtained from a man between 18 and 29 years old in good health and CMV-seropositive. Sample: PBMCs. DNA of the CDR3: TGCGCCAGCAGCTTAGGACCGACAGGGATGAACACTGAAGCTTTCTTT. This encodes CASSLGPTGMNTEAFF.